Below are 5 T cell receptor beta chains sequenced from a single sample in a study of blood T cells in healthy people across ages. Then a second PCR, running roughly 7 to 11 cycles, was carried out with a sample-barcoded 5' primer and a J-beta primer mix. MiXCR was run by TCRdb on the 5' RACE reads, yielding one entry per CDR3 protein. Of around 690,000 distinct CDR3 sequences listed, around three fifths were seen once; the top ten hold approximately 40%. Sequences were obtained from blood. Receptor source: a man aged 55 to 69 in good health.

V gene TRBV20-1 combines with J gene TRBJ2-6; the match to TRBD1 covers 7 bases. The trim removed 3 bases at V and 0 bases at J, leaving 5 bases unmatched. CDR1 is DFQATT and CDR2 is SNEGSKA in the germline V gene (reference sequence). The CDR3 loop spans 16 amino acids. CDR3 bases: TGCAGTGCTAGCGGACAGGCTGACTCTGGGGCCAACGTCCTGACTTTC. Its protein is CSASGQADSGANVLTF.

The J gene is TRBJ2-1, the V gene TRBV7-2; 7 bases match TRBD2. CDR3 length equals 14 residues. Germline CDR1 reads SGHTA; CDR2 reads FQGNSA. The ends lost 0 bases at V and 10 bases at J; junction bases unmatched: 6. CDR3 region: CASSLAEYGGEQFF. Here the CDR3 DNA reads TGTGCCAGCAGCTTAGCGGAGTACGGGGGGGAGCAGTTCTTC.

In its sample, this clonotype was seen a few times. The CDR3 reads CASSYGTVSSYEQYF. The CDR3, as DNA: TGTGCCAGCAGTTATGGGACAGTAAGCTCCTACGAGCAGTACTTC. The V call is TRBV6-5, the J call TRBJ2-7, with 7 bases fitting TRBD1. The CDR3 length is 15 residues. Germline-derived CDR1 and CDR2 are MNHEY and SVGAGI. V shed 3 bases, J shed 0 bases, and the junction held 5 bases outside the gene matches.

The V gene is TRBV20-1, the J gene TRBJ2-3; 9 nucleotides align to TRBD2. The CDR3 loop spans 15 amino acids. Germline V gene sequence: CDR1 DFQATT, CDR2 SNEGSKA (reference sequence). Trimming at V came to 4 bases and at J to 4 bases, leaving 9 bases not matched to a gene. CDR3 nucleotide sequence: TGCAGTGCTAAAACTAGCGGGCCCCACCCAGATACGCAGTATTTT. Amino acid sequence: CSAKTSGPHPDTQYF.

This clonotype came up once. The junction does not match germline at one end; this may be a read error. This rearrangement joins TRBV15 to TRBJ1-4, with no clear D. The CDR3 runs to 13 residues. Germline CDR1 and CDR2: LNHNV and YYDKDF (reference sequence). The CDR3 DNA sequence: TGTGCCACCAGCGGAGAGGGTGGGGAAAAACTGTTTTTT. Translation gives CATSGEGGEKLFF.